The rows below give T cell receptor beta chains drawn from one sample of a study of T cell responses to AZD1222 COVID-19 vaccine. Assay: immunoSEQ multiplex PCR; the TCRdb copy retains only in-frame clones and omits some. The sample lists 100,000 to 150,000 clones, less than 95% occurring once. The specimen was peripheral blood, collected on day 0 of MenACWY control vaccination. The source is an adult in good health. The CDR3 runs from the conserved cysteine through the conserved F or W. A D gene is named only where the DNA matches it firmly. Only part of the rows carry a size: once, few, many, or a class if the clone is expanded.

CASSFQNLAGGPNEQFF TGTGCCAGCAGTTTCCAGAACTTAGCGGGGGGCCCTAATGAGCAGTTCTTC TRBV28 TRBD2 TRBJ2-1 .
CASSEETGLAGAYYTQYF TGTGCCAGCAGTGAAGAAACTGGACTAGCGGGGGCCTACTATACGCAGTATTTT TRBV6-1 TRBD2 TRBJ2-3 .
CASSLSPSSGSSYEQYF TGTGCCAGCAGCTTATCCCCTTCTAGCGGGAGTAGCTACGAGCAGTACTTC TRBV7-6 TRBD2 TRBJ2-7 .
CASSPDLTDTQYF TGTGCCAGCAGTCCGGACCTCACAGATACGCAGTATTTT TRBV27 . TRBJ2-3 .
CASSLGRVRAGGDKNIQYF TGTGCCAGCAGCTTGGGCCGTGTTCGGGCAGGGGGCGACAAAAACATTCAGTACTTC TRBV7-2 TRBD1 TRBJ2-4 .
CASSISTDTQYF TGTGCCAGCAGTATCAGCACAGATACGCAGTATTTT TRBV28 . TRBJ2-3 .
CASSLVGSGGSSSYNEQFF TGCGCCAGCAGCTTGGTCGGTAGCGGGGGATCAAGCTCCTACAATGAGCAGTTCTTC TRBV5-1 TRBD2 TRBJ2-1 .
CASSSQDKQHF TGTGCCAGCAGTTCTCAGGATAAACAGCATTTT TRBV28 . TRBJ1-5 .
CASSYGAGLNTEAFF TGTGCCAGCAGTTACGGAGCAGGGTTGAACACTGAAGCTTTCTTT TRBV6-2/TRBV6-3 . TRBJ1-1 .
CASSLAGLNSPLHF TGTGCCAGCAGCTTGGCGGGACTTAATTCACCCCTCCACTTT TRBV5-6 . TRBJ1-6 .
CSARTKLLSTDTQYF TGCAGCGCACGGACTAAACTGTTAAGCACAGATACGCAGTATTTT TRBV29-1 . TRBJ2-3 .
CASSYRGDQPQHF TGTGCCAGCAGTTACAGGGGGGATCAGCCCCAGCATTTT TRBV6-2/TRBV6-3 . TRBJ1-5 few
CASSPGLAGKETQYF TGTGCCAGCTCTCCCGGACTAGCGGGAAAAGAGACCCAGTACTTC TRBV18 TRBD2 TRBJ2-5 .
CASSLWGFNEQFF TGTGCCAGCAGCTTATGGGGTTTCAATGAGCAGTTCTTC TRBV7-2 . TRBJ2-1 .
CASSLRQGFFNSPLHF TGTGCCAGCAGTTTACGGCAGGGTTTTTTTAATTCACCCCTCCACTTT TRBV28 . TRBJ1-6 .
CASSESGEQSSYNEQFF TGCGCCAGCAGTGAGTCGGGCGAGCAGAGCTCCTACAATGAGCAGTTCTTC TRBV10-2 . TRBJ2-1 .
CASSSLGVEGYNEQFF TGTGCCAGCAGCTCCTTAGGGGTAGAAGGCTACAATGAGCAGTTCTTC TRBV7-9 . TRBJ2-1 .
CATRPNFLDRLYGYTF TGCGCCACCCGTCCCAACTTTTTGGACAGGCTCTATGGCTACACCTTC TRBV4-1 TRBD1 TRBJ1-2 .
CASSLGDTYEQYF TGCGCCAGCAGCTTGGGGGATACCTACGAGCAGTACTTC TRBV5-1 . TRBJ2-7 .
CASSLENTEAFF TGTGCCAGCAGTTTAGAGAACACTGAAGCTTTCTTT TRBV2 . TRBJ1-1 few
CASSDLGGTQYF TGTGCCAGCAGTGACTTAGGGGGGACCCAGTACTTC TRBV25-1 . TRBJ2-5 .
CATSRDRFPDTQYF TGTGCCACCAGCAGGGACAGGTTTCCAGATACGCAGTATTTT TRBV15 TRBD1 TRBJ2-3 .
CASSPGTGTSGNTIYF TGTGCCAGCTCACCGGGGACAGGGACCTCTGGAAACACCATATATTTT TRBV18 TRBD1 TRBJ1-3 .
CASSPTHNSPLHF TGTGCCAGCAGCCCCACCCATAATTCACCCCTCCACTTT TRBV9 . TRBJ1-6 .
CASSADPEETQYF TGTGCCAGCAGCGCCGACCCCGAAGAGACCCAGTACTTC TRBV9 . TRBJ2-5 .
CASSQVPGTPGADTQYF TGCGCCAGCAGCCAAGTCCCAGGGACCCCGGGCGCAGATACGCAGTATTTT TRBV4-1 . TRBJ2-3 few
CATSRDQGLGTDTQYF TGTGCCACCAGCAGAGATCAGGGACTAGGGACAGATACGCAGTATTTT TRBV15 TRBD2 TRBJ2-3 .
CASTDRGNSPLHF TGTGCCAGCACGGACAGGGGAAATTCACCCCTCCACTTT TRBV11-3 TRBD1 TRBJ1-6 few
CSVVSAQETQYF TGCAGCGTTGTGTCTGCCCAAGAGACCCAGTACTTC TRBV29-1 . TRBJ2-5 .
CAIGELGGSPLHF TGTGCCATCGGCGAGTTGGGTGGTTCACCCCTCCACTTT TRBV10-3 . TRBJ1-6 .
CASSPWTGDISNQPQHF TGTGCCAGCAGCCCCTGGACAGGGGATATTAGCAATCAGCCCCAGCATTTT TRBV4-2 TRBD1 TRBJ1-5 few
CASSLMTSGSTDTQYF TGCGCCAGCAGCTTGATGACTAGCGGGAGCACAGATACGCAGTATTTT TRBV5-1 TRBD2 TRBJ2-3 few
CASERTGGEKLFF TGTGCCAGTGAAAGGACAGGGGGTGAAAAACTGTTTTTT TRBV19 TRBD1 TRBJ1-4 .